This T cell receptor (beta chain) was sequenced for a study of blood T cell repertoires in COVID-19. Study information: COVID-19 samples from acute and convalescent phases originated in the United States, Italy and Spain. PBMCs, B-cell-depleted T cells, or T cells provided the cDNA or gDNA that made up the material.

Per the authors' pipeline: For nucleated cells, counts were estimated from reference gene primer amplification. The assay was immunoSEQ multiplex PCR, and TCRdb's table has in-frame clones only and misses some. D and trimming were read from the DNA, whereas the V and J calls and clone size are those reported in that table. The sample shows roughly 180,000 clones, roughly 76% of them seen only once. The CDR3 length is 12 residues. The V gene's germline CDR1 is DFQATT and CDR2 SNEGSKA (reference sequence). Trimming pared 3 bases from V and 1 base from J, leaving 6 bases between. Patients of the Seattle cohort, enrolled during active infection, were followed longitudinally.

The sample consisted of peripheral blood. The chain uses TRBV20-1 and TRBJ1-1; the D gene is possibly TRBD1 (5 bases). The clonotype originates from a woman aged 35 to 49 with COVID-19, enrolled during active disease. This CDR3 reads CSASRGNTEAFF. CDR3 sequence (DNA): TGCAGTGCTAGTAGGGGGAACACTGAAGCTTTCTTT.